This TCR beta chain was captured in a study of shared T cell receptors in the human thymus. Produced via immunoSEQ multiplex PCR; TCRdb's table is partial and in-frame only. The table includes roughly 700,000 clones, around 89% detected once. CDR1 is SGHVS and CDR2 is FQNEAQ in the germline V gene. The CDR3 runs to 15 residues. Trimming left V 8 bases short and J 2 bases short, with 19 bases between. Separately, the same data were catalogued under a study of human thymus T cells. From that report: Thymic material originated from resections removed in the course of corrective heart surgery.

The J gene is TRBJ2-7, the V gene TRBV7-8; D perhaps matches TRBD2 (5 bases). Source material: thymocytes. This TCR came from a boy in the first two years of life with a congenital heart defect. CDR3 protein: CASHPVRGPPYEQYF. CDR3 nucleotide sequence: TGTGCCAGCCACCCCGTCCGGGGTCCGCCCTACGAGCAGTACTTC. Drawing the rest from reference TRBV7-8 and TRBJ2-7, the complete variable domain is GAGVSQSPRYKVAKRGQDVALRCDPISGHVSLFWYQQALGQGPEFLTYFQNEAQLDKSGLPSDRFFAERPEGSVSTLKIQRTQQEDSAVYLCASHPVRGPPYEQYFGPGTRLTVT.